A single sample gave rise to the 13 T cell receptor beta chains below, sequenced in a study of T cells after yellow fever vaccination. TCRdb reanalysed the 5' RACE reads using MiXCR and keeps one entry per CDR3 protein. The sample lists a few hundred thousand distinct CDR3 sequences, more than 6.5% occurring once. Sequencing was performed on CD4+ T cells sorted from PBMCs, taken on the day of the yellow fever booster vaccination. Source of these receptors: a man younger than 40 who received the YFV17D yellow fever vaccine.

This clonotype showed up many times. J is TRBJ2-6 and V is TRBV19, with TRBD2 matching over 12 bases. The CDR3 loop spans 17 amino acids. V dropped 5 bases and J dropped 3; count of bases not matched to a gene: 5. Per germline, CDR1 LNHDA and CDR2 SQIVND (reference sequence). CDR3 nucleotides: TGTGCCAGTAGTTCGACTAGCGGGAGACTTGGGGCCAACGTCCTGACTTTC. Translation: CASSSTSGRLGANVLTF.

CDR3 protein: CASSHWTGDIQYF. DNA of the CDR3: TGCGCCAGCAGTCATTGGACAGGGGACATTCAGTACTTC. V and J are TRBV23-1 and TRBJ2-4; 9 bases are a match to TRBD1. TRBV23-1 is classed as an ORF, of uncertain function. There are 13 residues in the CDR3. Trimming cost V 3 bases and J 8 bases; bases outside gene matches: 2.

This clonotype was recorded at least ten times. V and J are TRBV20-1 and TRBJ2-1; D gene unclear. V lost 0 bases to trimming and J lost 4 bases, with 7 bases between them. This CDR3 is built from 13 residues. Germline-derived CDR1 and CDR2 are DFQATT and SNEGSKA (reference sequence). The chain's CDR3 is CSARDSLYNEQFF. The CDR3, as DNA: TGCAGTGCTAGAGATTCATTGTACAATGAGCAGTTCTTC.

The rearrangement uses TRBV7-2 and TRBJ2-1; D may be TRBD2 (5 bases). Germline lookup yields CDR1 SGHTA and CDR2 FQGNSA. V lost 4 bases and J lost 4, with 17 bases in between. The CDR3 covers 16 residues. The CDR3 loop reads CASSSSAVGFYNEQFF. CDR3 DNA sequence: TGTGCCAGCAGCTCCTCAGCGGTGGGGTTTTACAATGAGCAGTTCTTC.

The J gene is TRBJ2-5, the V gene TRBV6-2 or TRBV6-3; D remains ambiguous. This CDR3 region has 14 residues. Germline values: CDR1 MNHEY, CDR2 SVGEGT. V was clipped by 0 bases and J by 0 bases, with 5 bases between them. Here the CDR3 DNA reads TGTGCCAGCAGTTACTCTTCGTACCAAGAGACCCAGTACTTC. Translated: CASSYSSYQETQYF.

The chain employs TRBV11-2 and TRBJ2-1; TRBD2 matches at 11 bases. The CDR3 extends over 18 amino acids. V gave up 0 bases and J gave up 5 bases; unmatched junction bases: 9. CDR1 SGHAT and CDR2 FQNNGV come from the germline V gene. The CDR3 region is CASSLDSGRAYSHNEQFF. Written as DNA, the CDR3 is TGTGCCAGCAGCTTAGATAGCGGGAGGGCCTACTCACACAATGAGCAGTTCTTC. The entire variable domain, with the rest obtained from reference TRBV11-2 and TRBJ2-1, is as follows: EAGVAQSPRYKIIEKRQSVAFWCNPISGHATLYWYQQILGQGPKLLIQFQNNGVVDDSQLPKDRFSAERLKGVDSTLKIQPAKLEDSAVYLCASSLDSGRAYSHNEQFFGPGTRLTVL.

V and J are TRBV20-1 and TRBJ2-6; possible D gene TRBD2, 5 bases. Germline V CDR1 and CDR2: DFQATT, SNEGSKA (reference sequence). CDR3 length equals 14 residues. Trimming pared 6 bases from V and 4 bases from J, leaving 13 bases between. The CDR3 loop reads CSARERRGANVLTF. The CDR3 nucleotides are TGCAGTGCAAGGGAGAGGCGGGGGGCCAACGTCCTGACTTTC.

The table lists this clonotype with a few counts. The V and J genes are TRBV18 and TRBJ2-3, with 7 bases lining up with TRBD1. Looked up from germline, CDR1 is KGHSH and CDR2 is LQKENI. The CDR3 has 14 residues. Trimming at V came to 6 bases and at J to 2 bases, leaving 5 bases not matched to a gene. CDR3 in DNA: TGTGCCAGCTCGACAACAGGGGTCACAGATACGCAGTATTTT. Translation gives CASSTTGVTDTQYF.

This clonotype was found many times. The chain links TRBV5-4 to TRBJ2-7; 8 bases are a match to TRBD1. This CDR3 is 14 amino acids long. V trimming: 4 bases; J trimming: 2 bases; junction bases outside the gene matches: 5. Germline CDR1 is SGHNT and CDR2 is YYREEE (reference sequence). CDR3 coding DNA: TGTGCCAGCAGCATTGACAGGGGAACCTACGAGCAGTACTTC. It specifies CASSIDRGTYEQYF.

This clonotype appeared many times. CDR3 region: CAWETGFQQPQHF. The DNA of the CDR3 is TGTGCCTGGGAGACAGGGTTTCAGCAGCCCCAGCATTTT. V gene TRBV30 combines with J gene TRBJ1-5, with 7 bases aligning to TRBD1. The germline V gene encodes CDR1 GTSNPN and CDR2 SVGIG (reference sequence). The V gene end was trimmed by 5 bases and the J gene end by 7 bases; junction bases not matched to a gene: 8. The CDR3 totals 13 residues.

This clonotype was detected a few times. The chain combines TRBV10-2 with TRBJ2-7; 9 bases align to TRBD1. The ends lost 6 bases at V and 5 bases at J; junction bases unmatched: 14. The CDR3 totals 16 residues. Germline CDR1 WSHSY, CDR2 SAAADI. The DNA for the CDR3 is TGCGCCAGCAGAGGAACCGGGACAGGGTCTGTACACGAGCAGTACTTC. It specifies CASRGTGTGSVHEQYF.

This clonotype was observed a few times. The J gene is TRBJ2-1, the V gene TRBV29-1; no firm D call. The CDR3 contains 11 residues. Germline loops: CDR1 SQVTM, CDR2 ANQGSEA. V lost 8 bases to trimming and J lost 5 bases, with 10 bases between them. CDR3: CSTRQHNEQFF. Written as DNA, the CDR3 is TGCAGCACCAGACAACACAATGAGCAGTTCTTC.

This clonotype was found a few times. The V call is TRBV20-1, the J call TRBJ2-1, with TRBD2 matching over 14 bases. This CDR3 region has 15 residues. The germline CDR1 and CDR2 sequences are DFQATT and SNEGSKA (reference sequence). With 5 bases clipped from V and 4 bases from J, the junction kept 4 bases outside the gene matches. The CDR3 nucleotides read TGCAGTGCTGGAGGGACTAGCGGGAGATACAATGAGCAGTTCTTC. It codes for CSAGGTSGRYNEQFF.